This TCR beta chain derives from a study of T cells after posttransplantation cyclophosphamide. V dropped 7 bases and J dropped 2; count of bases not matched to a gene: 6. The CDR3 sequence is 15 residues long. Germline lookup yields CDR1 LNHDA and CDR2 SQIVND (reference sequence). The assay was immunoSEQ multiplex PCR, and TCRdb's table has in-frame clones only and misses some. The data show a few thousand clones, roughly 95% seen once. Only a few counts were recorded for this clone. What it recognizes is unknown. The naive gate required viable CD3+CD4+ or CD3+CD8+ cells with CCR7+CD45RA+CD45RO-CD95-CD27+CD28+ phenotype. Study results and caveats: Later blood repertoires were often dominated by clones from the donor CD8+ memory compartment. Tissue-infiltrating T cells from skin or gut overlapped little with blood T cells. TRB clonality was highly associated with recipient CMV seropositivity and reactivation.

The TCR comes from a man aged 50-60 years. The specimen sequenced was naive CD4+ T cells sorted from PBMCs. V is TRBV19 and J is TRBJ2-1; 9 bases match TRBD2. CDR3 nucleotide sequence: TGTGCCAGTACACCCCGGACTAGCGCCTACAATGAGCAGTTCTTC. This sequence encodes CASTPRTSAYNEQFF. The whole variable domain, filled in from reference TRBV19 and TRBJ2-1, reads DGGITQSPKYLFRKEGQNVTLSCEQNLNHDAMYWYRQDPGQGLRLIYYSQIVNDFQKGDIAEGYSVSREKKESFPLTVTSAQKNPTAFYLCASTPRTSAYNEQFFGPGTRLTVL.